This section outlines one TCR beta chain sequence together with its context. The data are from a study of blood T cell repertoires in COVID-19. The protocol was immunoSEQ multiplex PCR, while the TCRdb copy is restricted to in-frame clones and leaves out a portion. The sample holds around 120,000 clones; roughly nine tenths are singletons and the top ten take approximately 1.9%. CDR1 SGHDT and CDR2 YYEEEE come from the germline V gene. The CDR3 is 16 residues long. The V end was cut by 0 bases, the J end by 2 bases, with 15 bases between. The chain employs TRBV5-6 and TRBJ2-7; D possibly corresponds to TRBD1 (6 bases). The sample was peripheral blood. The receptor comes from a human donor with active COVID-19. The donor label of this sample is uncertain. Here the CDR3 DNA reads TGTGCCAGCAGCTTGGCAGGTGACAGGTCGACCTACGAGCAGTACTTC. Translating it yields CASSLAGDRSTYEQYF.